What follows are 15 T cell receptor beta chains derived from one specimen sequenced in a study of blood T cells in healthy people across ages. Together with a sample-barcoded 5' primer, a J-beta primer mix was included in a second PCR lasting roughly 6 to 12 cycles. A single record per CDR3 protein comes from TCRdb applying MiXCR to the 5' RACE reads. The data hold about 1,800,000 distinct CDR3 sequences, with roughly 27% observed a single time. The specimen was blood. These receptors all come from a woman younger than 45 in good health.

Concerning this clonotype itself: This may be a read error: a much more frequent sequence differs by one nucleotide. The chain joins TRBV4-3 to TRBJ2-7; D ambiguous. This CDR3 is 16 amino acids long. Germline assignment: CDR1 LGHNA and CDR2 YSLEER. The DNA of the CDR3 is TGCGCCAGCAGCCAAGAGGCAGGACGCCAGGCCTACGAGCAGCACTTC. Its protein is CASSQEAGRQAYEQHF.

V gene TRBV12-3 or TRBV12-4 combines with J gene TRBJ2-1; TRBD1 matches 9 bases. The CDR3 is made up of 15 amino acids. V dropped 3 bases and J dropped 4; count of bases not matched to a gene: 4. The CDR3 loop is CASSFGQGRYNEQFF. The CDR3 DNA reads TGTGCCAGCAGTTTTGGACAGGGGCGATACAATGAGCAGTTCTTC.

This chain connects TRBV20-1 to TRBJ1-5; D gene ambiguous. From germline, CDR1 is DFQATT and CDR2 SNEGSKA (reference sequence). This CDR3 is 14 amino acids long. V dropped 0 bases and J dropped 6 bases, with 12 bases sitting between them. CDR3 in DNA: TGCAGTGCTAGAGATCCAAAGGGTCCTCAGCCCCAGCATTTT. It specifies CSARDPKGPQPQHF.

The chain links TRBV5-5 to TRBJ1-6, with TRBD1 matching over 10 bases. The CDR3 loop spans 14 amino acids. With 3 bases clipped from V and 12 bases from J, the junction kept 6 bases outside the gene matches. The germline V gene encodes CDR1 SGHKS and CDR2 YYEKEE (reference sequence). Here the CDR3 DNA reads TGTGCCAGCAGCTCGGGACAGGGGAGAGGACCCCTCCACTTT. Its translation: CASSSGQGRGPLHF.

This clonotype was seen many times. The chain uses TRBV7-9 and TRBJ2-7; maybe TRBD2 (5 bases). The CDR3 totals 14 residues. Trimming pared 5 bases from V and 2 bases from J, leaving 13 bases between. Germline lookup yields CDR1 SEHNR and CDR2 FQNEAQ (reference sequence). CDR3 residues: CASSGSHSPYEQYF. As DNA, the CDR3 is TGTGCCAGCAGCGGGAGTCATTCCCCCTACGAGCAGTACTTC.

This clonotype has a count of ten or more. V and J are TRBV12-3 or TRBV12-4 and TRBJ2-5, with no clear D. This CDR3 region has 11 residues. Trimming took off 5 bases at V and 6 bases at J, with 7 bases between the two ends. The CDR3 loop reads CASSPRQTQYF. Here the CDR3 DNA reads TGTGCCAGCAGTCCTCGCCAGACCCAGTACTTC.

This sequence joins TRBV7-2 and TRBJ2-3; D might be TRBD1 or TRBD2, each matching 6 bases. V was shortened by 1 base and J by 3 bases, with 11 bases between the two germline ends. Germline V gene sequence: CDR1 SGHTA, CDR2 FQGNSA. The length of the CDR3 is 15 residues. DNA of the CDR3: TGTGCCAGCAGCTTAGTTCAGGGGAGGACAGATACGCAGTATTTT. It yields the protein CASSLVQGRTDTQYF.

This clonotype was seen only once. The CDR3 region has the DNA TGTGCCACCAGTGATCCCGCCGGGGTCAGAAACATTCAGTACTTC. It yields the protein CATSDPAGVRNIQYF. The V gene is TRBV24-1, the J gene TRBJ2-4; possible D gene TRBD2, 5 bases. CDR1 is KGHDR and CDR2 is SFDVKD in the germline V gene. Trimming pared 3 bases from V and 6 bases from J, leaving 14 bases between. CDR3 length equals 15 residues.

This clonotype occurred a few times. The chain joins TRBV10-1 to TRBJ2-1, with TRBD2 matching 9 bases. The CDR3 runs to 15 residues. The germline V gene encodes CDR1 WNHNN and CDR2 SYGVQD (reference sequence). The junction had 11 bases not matched to a gene; V was cut back by 5 bases and J by 9 bases. The CDR3 DNA sequence: TGCGCCAGCAGTCGGGCGGGAGGGACGCCGGGTGAGCAGTTCTTC. Protein sequence: CASSRAGGTPGEQFF.

This clonotype was observed many times. The chain carries TRBV5-1 and TRBJ2-7; 9 positions agree with TRBD1. Germline values: CDR1 SGHRS, CDR2 YFSETQ. This CDR3 comprises 14 residues. Trimming removed 4 bases from V and 3 bases from J; junction bases left unmatched: 5. CDR3 in amino acids: CASSRTGGIYEQYF. The DNA for the CDR3 is TGCGCCAGCAGCCGTACAGGGGGCATCTACGAGCAGTACTTC.

This clonotype was observed a few times. V gene TRBV20-1 combines with J gene TRBJ2-5, with D perhaps assigned TRBD1 or TRBD2 (5 bases each). Germline assignment: CDR1 DFQATT and CDR2 SNEGSKA (reference sequence). This CDR3 has 11 amino acids. V gave up 6 bases and J gave up 4 bases, with 9 bases separating them. CDR3 loop: CSALGTETQYF. The CDR3 coding sequence is TGCAGTGCACTGGGGACAGAGACCCAGTACTTC.

V is TRBV20-1 and J is TRBJ2-5, with D hard to call. The V and J ends lost 0 bases and 4 bases respectively, with 9 bases between them. This CDR3 spans 13 amino acids. Per the germline V gene, CDR1 is DFQATT and CDR2 is SNEGSKA (reference sequence). In nucleotides, the CDR3 is TGCAGTGCTAGAGATTCTTCAGTAGAGACCCAGTACTTC. Translating it yields CSARDSSVETQYF.

The chain employs TRBV6-4 and TRBJ2-2; 8 nucleotides line up with TRBD2. Germline V lookup: CDR1 MRHNA, CDR2 SNTAGT. The ends lost 10 bases at V and 1 base at J; junction bases unmatched: 8. This CDR3 is 15 amino acids long. The CDR3 sequence is CATRELAENTGELFF. CDR3 coding DNA: TGTGCCACCCGGGAACTAGCGGAGAACACCGGGGAGCTGTTTTTT.

The chain uses TRBV5-1 and TRBJ2-1; perhaps TRBD2 as D (8 bases). CDR1 SGHRS and CDR2 YFSETQ come from the germline V gene. Between the trimmed V and J ends, which lost 5 bases and 3 bases, there was a span of 18 bases. There are 16 residues in the CDR3. CDR3 DNA: TGCGCCAGCAGGCAACGGGGGGGACAGAACTACAATGAGCAGTTCTTC. It is translated as CASRQRGGQNYNEQFF.

To note about this clonotype: A much larger clone is a single base away; this may be a read error. This CDR3 reads CSVTGRERETQYF. CDR3 in DNA: TGCAGCGTGACAGGGCGAGAAAGGGAGACCCAGTACTTC. The V gene is TRBV29-1, the J gene TRBJ2-5, with TRBD1 identical over 7 bases. Trimming at V came to 6 bases and at J to 5 bases, leaving 9 bases not matched to a gene. The germline CDR1 and CDR2 sequences are SQVTM and ANQGSEA. The CDR3 is 13 residues long.